Following are 27 T cell receptor beta chains from one sample sequenced in a study of OX40 agonist ivuxolimab in advanced cancers. Only in-frame clones appear in the TCRdb table, and some are missing; sequencing was by immunoSEQ multiplex PCR. The sample shows 70,000 or so clones, 85% to 90% of them seen only once. The sequencing here drew on CD4+ or CD8+ T cells sorted from blood, taken in a trial of the OX40 agonist ivuxolimab. These receptors were taken from an adult with an advanced solid tumor such as melanoma, head and neck, liver or kidney cancer.

This clone showed up just once. The chain uses TRBV28 and TRBJ1-4, with D perhaps TRBD1 (5 bases). Trimming pared 7 bases from V and 5 bases from J, leaving 17 bases between. The germline V gene encodes CDR1 MDHEN and CDR2 SYDVKM. This CDR3 has 15 amino acids. The chain's CDR3 is CASTTPRVGNEKLFF. The DNA of the CDR3 is TGTGCCAGCACCACCCCCAGGGTGGGGAATGAAAAACTGTTTTTT.

The chain uses TRBV9 and TRBJ2-2; a weak D match, TRBD1 (5 bases). The CDR3 has 19 residues. The germline CDR1 and CDR2 sequences are SGDLS and YYNGEE. V was shortened by 3 bases and J by 6 bases, with 27 bases between the two germline ends. Written as DNA, the CDR3 is TGTGCCAGCAGCGACCGAGATCAGGGCCCACTTAATGATCCCGGGGAGCTGTTTTTT. Protein: CASSDRDQGPLNDPGELFF.

This clone has a single count. The V gene is TRBV19, the J gene TRBJ1-4, with 9 bases identical to TRBD1. CDR3 length: 15 residues. Trimming took 6 bases from V and 4 from J; bases not matched to a gene: 6. CDR1 LNHDA and CDR2 SQIVND come from the germline V gene (reference sequence). CDR3 sequence reads: CASRGLDRGNEKLFF. CDR3 DNA: TGTGCCAGTAGGGGCCTGGACAGGGGTAATGAAAAACTGTTTTTT.

The CDR3 DNA reads as TGTGCCAGCAGGCGCGGGGGCCTAGCGGAGTACAATGAGCAGTTCTTC. This gives the protein CASRRGGLAEYNEQFF. The V and J genes are TRBV7-9 and TRBJ2-1; tentatively, D is TRBD2 (7 bases). V lost 6 bases and J lost 4, with 19 bases in between. The CDR3 is 16 amino acids. Germline CDR1 is SEHNR and CDR2 is FQNEAQ (reference sequence).

In nucleotides, the CDR3 is TGTGCCAGTAGTATTGCGACTAGCGGATATAGCTACAATGAGCAGTTCTTC. Its protein product is CASSIATSGYSYNEQFF. J is TRBJ2-1 and V is TRBV19, with 9 positions matching TRBD2. Germline V gives CDR1 LNHDA, CDR2 SQIVND (reference sequence). With 3 bases clipped from V and 3 bases from J, the junction kept 9 bases outside the gene matches. The CDR3 is 17 amino acids.

This rearrangement joins TRBV18 to TRBJ2-7; D unresolved. The CDR3 is 12 amino acids. Germline V CDR1 and CDR2: KGHSH, LQKENI. The germline V and J ends were trimmed by 3 bases and 2 bases, with 5 bases remaining between them. The CDR3 DNA reads TGTGCCAGCTCACCGGAGACCTACGAGCAGTACTTC. Its translation: CASSPETYEQYF.

The chain employs TRBV9 and TRBJ1-5; D not certain. Germline-derived CDR1 and CDR2 are SGDLS and YYNGEE. V was clipped by 0 bases and J by 5 bases, with 12 bases between them. The CDR3 consists of 15 residues. CDR3 region: CASSVDGVHDQPQHF. CDR3 DNA sequence: TGTGCCAGCAGCGTAGATGGAGTTCATGATCAGCCCCAGCATTTT.

The chain couples TRBV14 to TRBJ2-1; D ambiguous. Per germline, CDR1 SGHDN and CDR2 FVKESK. V lost 0 bases and J lost 2, with 11 bases in between. This CDR3 has 16 amino acids. CDR3 amino acids: CASSQDLERPYNEQFF. CDR3 sequence (DNA): TGTGCCAGCAGCCAAGATTTAGAACGCCCCTACAATGAGCAGTTCTTC.

There are a few counts of this clone. The chain has TRBV6-1 and TRBJ1-5, with a possible D match to TRBD1 (5 bases). CDR1 is MNHNS and CDR2 is SASEGT in the germline V gene. The CDR3 length is 15 residues. V was shortened by 3 bases and J by 4 bases, with 13 bases between the two germline ends. The DNA for the CDR3 is TGTGCCAGCAGTGAGCAGGGATTAGGTAATCAGCCCCAGCATTTT. Encoded protein: CASSEQGLGNQPQHF.

This sequence joins TRBV7-2 and TRBJ2-3, with D unclear. CDR3 length equals 16 residues. Trimming stripped 5 bases from V and 5 bases from J, with 20 bases between. The germline CDR1 and CDR2 sequences are SGHTA and FQGNSA. This CDR3 is CASSLPEKVLVDTQYF. The DNA of the CDR3 is TGTGCCAGCAGCCTTCCCGAAAAGGTCTTGGTAGATACGCAGTATTTT.

V gene TRBV6-5 combines with J gene TRBJ1-1, with a tentative D call TRBD1 (5 bases). Trimming removed 0 bases at V and 1 base at J, with 12 bases between. CDR1 is MNHEY, CDR2 SVGAGI, per germline. The length of the CDR3 is 16 residues. CDR3 in amino acids: CASSYSGAWRNTEAFF. The DNA of the CDR3 is TGTGCCAGCAGTTACTCAGGGGCTTGGCGGAACACTGAAGCTTTCTTT.

The chain uses TRBV14 and TRBJ2-3, with 9 bases identical to TRBD2. The ends lost 3 bases at V and 2 bases at J; junction bases unmatched: 18. This CDR3 comprises 20 residues. Germline CDR1 reads SGHDN; CDR2 reads FVKESK. The CDR3, as DNA: TGTGCCAGCAGCCATATTAAACTTATGGCTAGCGGGATAGACACAGATACGCAGTATTTT. Translating gives CASSHIKLMASGIDTDTQYF. Together with reference TRBV14 and TRBJ2-3, the CDR3 gives the full variable domain: EAGVTQFPSHSVIEKGQTVTLRCDPISGHDNLYWYRRVMGKEIKFLLHFVKESKQDESGMPNNRFLAERTGGTYSTLKVQPAELEDSGVYFCASSHIKLMASGIDTDTQYFGPGTRLTVL.

V and J are TRBV5-1 and TRBJ2-1; D might be TRBD1 (6 bases). CDR3 size: 14 residues. Germline V CDR1 and CDR2: SGHRS, YFSETQ. The V end lost 7 bases, the J end lost 6 bases, and 17 bases lay between the germline ends. The CDR3 sequence: CASLAGQWGNEQFF. The CDR3 DNA sequence: TGCGCCAGCCTCGCCGGACAGTGGGGCAATGAGCAGTTCTTC.

This sequence joins TRBV6-5 and TRBJ1-4; 9 positions agree with TRBD1. V shed 6 bases, J shed 7 bases, and the junction held 6 bases outside the gene matches. Looked up from germline, CDR1 is MNHEY and CDR2 is SVGAGI. CDR3 size: 14 residues. For the CDR3, the DNA is TGTGCCAGCAGACGGGACAGGGCGGGTGAAAAACTGTTTTTT. It translates to CASRRDRAGEKLFF.

The chain carries TRBV30 and TRBJ1-5; no clear D gene. The CDR3 has 14 amino acids. CDR1 and CDR2 (germline): GTSNPN, SVGIG (reference sequence). Trimming left V 0 bases short and J 7 bases short, with 13 bases between. In DNA, the CDR3 is TGTGCCTGGAGTGTAGGTTCTTTCGCCCAGCCCCAGCATTTT. Residues: CAWSVGSFAQPQHF.

The CDR3 sequence is CASSLDRSGQPYNEQFF. The DNA of the CDR3 is TGTGCCAGCAGCTTAGATCGTTCGGGTCAACCTTACAATGAGCAGTTCTTC. The genes are TRBV11-2 and TRBJ2-1; D unresolved. Germline CDR1 reads SGHAT; CDR2 reads FQNNGV. Trimming removed 0 bases at V and 4 bases at J, with 16 bases between. The CDR3 runs 17 residues.

The chain is built from TRBV5-6 and TRBJ1-2; D unresolved. Germline-derived CDR1 and CDR2 are SGHDT and YYEEEE. V shed 1 base and J shed 10 bases, with 11 bases lying between them. The CDR3 spans 12 residues. CDR3 amino acids: CASSLYPGDYTF. The CDR3 nucleotides are TGTGCCAGCAGCTTGTATCCTGGTGACTACACCTTC.

CDR3 protein: CASTYRRGNGEKLFF. The CDR3 nucleotides are TGTGCCAGCACGTATAGAAGGGGGAATGGGGAAAAACTGTTTTTT. The J gene is TRBJ1-4, the V gene TRBV28; maybe TRBD1 (6 bases). This CDR3 contains 15 residues. CDR1 is MDHEN, CDR2 SYDVKM, per germline. The V end was cut by 7 bases, the J end by 8 bases, with 20 bases between. The entire variable domain, with the rest obtained from reference TRBV28 and TRBJ1-4, is as follows: DVKVTQSSRYLVKRTGEKVFLECVQDMDHENMFWYRQDPGLGLRLIYFSYDVKMKEKGDIPEGYSVSREKKERFSLILESASTNQTSMYLCASTYRRGNGEKLFFGSGTQLSVL.

This clone was seen only once. The CDR3 protein is CASSVSGDSAVYEQYF. For the CDR3, the DNA is TGTGCCAGCAGTGTTTCAGGGGACAGCGCCGTCTACGAGCAGTACTTC. The chain employs TRBV2 and TRBJ2-7, with 7 bases aligning to TRBD1. This CDR3 comprises 16 residues. V lost 4 bases, J lost 3 bases, and 12 bases stayed unmatched. CDR1 and CDR2 from the germline V gene are SNHLY and FYNNEI.

V gene TRBV27 combines with J gene TRBJ2-1, with D perhaps matching TRBD1 or TRBD2 (5 bases each). CDR1 is MNHEY and CDR2 is SMNVEV in the germline V gene (reference sequence). This CDR3 has 15 amino acids. Trimming left V 4 bases short and J 0 bases short, with 10 bases between. CDR3: CASSSGTSSYNEQFF. CDR3 bases: TGTGCCAGCAGTTCAGGGACGAGCTCCTACAATGAGCAGTTCTTC.

The rearrangement joins TRBV4-1 to TRBJ1-1, with no clear D. This CDR3 has 13 amino acids. The V end lost 1 base, the J end lost 2 bases, and 5 bases lay between the germline ends. Looked up from germline, CDR1 is MGHRA and CDR2 is YSYEKL. CDR3 in DNA: TGCGCCAGCAGCCAAGTGCAAAACACTGAAGCTTTCTTT. Residues: CASSQVQNTEAFF.

The chain combines TRBV6-5 with TRBJ1-2, with 8 bases aligning to TRBD1. This CDR3 spans 15 amino acids. Germline V gives CDR1 MNHEY, CDR2 SVGAGI. Trimming cost V 0 bases and J 4 bases; bases outside gene matches: 4. CDR3 protein: CASSYSRQGAYGYTF. DNA of the CDR3: TGTGCCAGCAGTTACTCGAGGCAGGGGGCCTATGGCTACACCTTC.

The chain employs TRBV6-5 and TRBJ1-1, with 9 bases matching TRBD1. Germline loops: CDR1 MNHEY, CDR2 SVGAGI. V was pared by 7 bases and J by 2 bases, with 5 bases of the junction left unmatched. The CDR3 sequence is 14 residues long. The CDR3, as DNA: TGTGCCAGCACCCCGGACAGGGGCAACACTGAAGCTTTCTTT. This encodes CASTPDRGNTEAFF.

This chain uses TRBV2 with TRBJ2-1; tentatively, D is TRBD1 or TRBD2 (5 bases each). CDR3 length: 13 amino acids. V lost 8 bases and J lost 6, with 14 bases in between. Germline V lookup: CDR1 SNHLY, CDR2 FYNNEI. Here the CDR3 reads CASGDGTGNEQFF. DNA of the CDR3: TGTGCCAGCGGGGACGGGACGGGCAATGAGCAGTTCTTC. Based on the CDR3 plus reference TRBV2 and TRBJ2-1, the full variable domain is EPEVTQTPSHQVTQMGQEVILRCVPISNHLYFYWYRQILGQKVEFLVSFYNNEISEKSEIFDDQFSVERPDGSNFTLKIRSTKLEDSAMYFCASGDGTGNEQFFGPGTRLTVL.

The V gene is TRBV4-3, the J gene TRBJ2-7, with TRBD1 identical over 8 bases. CDR3 length: 13 amino acids. CDR1 is LGHNA and CDR2 is YSLEER in the germline V gene. The J segment lost 6 bases and the V segment lost 4 bases, leaving 5 bases of the junction unmatched. In DNA, the CDR3 is TGCGCCAGCAGCCTCGACAGGGGAGGCGAGCAGTACTTC. Protein product: CASSLDRGGEQYF.

This clone appeared a single time. V gene TRBV4-1 combines with J gene TRBJ2-5, with D uncertain. V was clipped by 1 base and J by 1 base, with 4 bases between them. This CDR3 has 13 amino acids. The germline CDR1 and CDR2 sequences are MGHRA and YSYEKL. This CDR3 reads CASSQVGQETQYF. The CDR3 DNA is TGCGCCAGCAGCCAAGTCGGCCAAGAGACCCAGTACTTC.

The chain uses TRBV19 and TRBJ2-1; D remains ambiguous. Germline CDR1 LNHDA, CDR2 SQIVND (reference sequence). The CDR3 totals 11 residues. Deletions cut 1 base from V and 9 bases from J, with 4 bases between. CDR3 coding DNA: TGTGCCAGTAGTATAGGGGGTGAGCAGTTCTTC. Its protein product is CASSIGGEQFF.